This entry lists 26 T cell receptor beta chains sequenced from one sample in a study of post-analysis software for immune sequencing data (dated by TCRdb to between 2014 and 2017). Overall study results and their limits: A handful of TRBV segments, including TRBV5-6, TRBV5-1 and TRBV20-1, were significantly more frequent in patients than controls.

Their antigens remain unidentified. Libraries were built with PCR. Sequenced using an Illumina HiSeq 2500. Unique molecular identifiers were incorporated into TCR beta cDNA libraries to reduce PCR and sequencing biases. In TCRdb, the public reads were trimmed at Q25 with fastp and aligned with MiXCR, with productive beta chains retained. Here each entry gathers all rows of one CDR3 protein and keeps the most common genes and DNA. This sample holds fewer than 700,000 distinct CDR3 sequences; about 40% were observed only once. About 1.5% of the sample goes to the ten largest clones. Source material: blood. All receptors derive from a girl aged 5-17 years with multiple sclerosis.

This clonotype was detected a few times. The V call is TRBV3-1, the J call TRBJ2-1; possible D gene TRBD2, 5 bases. The CDR3 consists of 16 residues. Per germline, CDR1 LGHDT and CDR2 YNNKEL (reference sequence). The V gene lost 4 bases and the J gene lost 3 bases, with 16 bases spanning the gap. CDR3 region: CASSLPGAEHYNEQFF. The CDR3, as DNA: TGTGCCAGCAGCCTCCCAGGAGCGGAGCACTACAATGAGCAGTTCTTC.

This clonotype has a handful of counts. This chain links TRBV10-3 with TRBJ2-1, with TRBD2 matching over 11 bases. With V trimmed by 5 bases and J by 8 bases, 14 bases remained unmatched. The CDR3 length is 17 residues. Germline-derived CDR1 and CDR2 are ENHRY and SYGVKD. CDR3 sequence (DNA): TGTGCCATCAGTCCTACCGGACTAGCGGGTTATGGCGATGAGCAGTTCTTC. This sequence encodes CAISPTGLAGYGDEQFF.

This clonotype showed up just once. The chain combines TRBV20-1 with TRBJ2-1; 14 bases agree with TRBD2. Germline V gene lookup returns CDR1 DFQATT and CDR2 SNEGSKA (reference sequence). The CDR3 length is 13 residues. CDR3 nucleotides: TGCAGCTGCGGGACTAGCGGGAGCAATGAGCAGTTCTTC. It specifies CSCGTSGSNEQFF.

This clonotype has only a few counts. The rearrangement uses TRBV15 and TRBJ2-6, with a weak D call TRBD2 (5 bases). Germline CDR1 reads LNHNV; CDR2 reads YYDKDF (reference sequence). V was trimmed by 5 bases and J by 4 bases, leaving 21 bases between them. The CDR3 is 18 residues long. CDR3 loop: CATSGPVTTGMGANVLTF. CDR3 bases: TGTGCCACCAGCGGTCCCGTAACGACGGGAATGGGGGCCAACGTCCTGACTTTC.

The chain carries TRBV20-1 and TRBJ2-3, with 11 bases identical to TRBD1. Trimming cost V 1 base and J 2 bases; bases outside gene matches: 5. The CDR3 covers 16 residues. Germline CDR1 reads DFQATT; CDR2 reads SNEGSKA (reference sequence). This CDR3 reads CSARVRTGGHTDTQYF. The CDR3 DNA follows: TGCAGTGCTAGAGTTCGGACAGGGGGCCACACAGATACGCAGTATTTT.

The chain has TRBV29-1 and TRBJ2-3, with D perhaps being TRBD1 or TRBD2 (6 bases each). Looked up from germline, CDR1 is SQVTM and CDR2 is ANQGSEA. Trimming left V 3 bases short and J 4 bases short, with 8 bases between. The CDR3 sequence is 12 residues long. The CDR3 sequence: CSVDGGADTQYF. The CDR3 coding sequence is TGCAGCGTTGACGGGGGCGCAGATACGCAGTATTTT.

In this sample, this clonotype turned up a few times. The chain recombines TRBV7-2 with TRBJ1-2, with D perhaps matching TRBD1 (5 bases). The CDR3 runs to 15 residues. The V gene's germline CDR1 is SGHTA and CDR2 FQGNSA. V lost 0 bases to trimming and J lost 2 bases, with 10 bases between them. For the CDR3, the DNA is TGTGCCAGCAGCTTAGCGGAGGGACTGAACTATGGCTACACCTTC. This codes for CASSLAEGLNYGYTF.

The CDR3, as DNA: TGCAGCGTTGAAAGGGTAGCGGGAGGCAATGAGCAGTTCTTC. Translating gives CSVERVAGGNEQFF. The chain links TRBV29-1 to TRBJ2-1, with 10 bases aligning to TRBD2. Germline lookup yields CDR1 SQVTM and CDR2 ANQGSEA. The CDR3 sequence is 14 residues long. V was clipped by 2 bases and J by 6 bases; unmatched bases: 4.

This CDR3 reads CASSPGVAEETQYF. The CDR3 DNA sequence: TGTGCCAGCAGCCCAGGGGTAGCTGAAGAGACCCAGTACTTC. This chain uses TRBV7-7 with TRBJ2-5; possibly TRBD1 for D (6 bases). The CDR3 is made up of 14 amino acids. The germline CDR1 and CDR2 sequences are SSHAT and FNYEAQ (reference sequence). The V end lost 5 bases, the J end lost 3 bases, and 13 bases lay between the germline ends.

The chain combines TRBV7-9 with TRBJ1-1, with 10 bases that match TRBD1. V gave up 6 bases and J gave up 5 bases; unmatched junction bases: 3. Per germline, CDR1 SEHNR and CDR2 FQNEAQ (reference sequence). The CDR3 is made up of 13 amino acids. CDR3 region: CASSDRGLTEAFF. The CDR3 DNA reads TGTGCCAGCAGTGACAGGGGGCTAACTGAAGCTTTCTTT.

For this clonotype: The germline gene is not matched at one end of the junction; a read error may be the cause. The chain recombines TRBV5-1 with TRBJ2-1; D assignment may be TRBD1 or TRBD2 (5 bases each). Germline assignment: CDR1 SGHRS and CDR2 YFSETQ. The CDR3 contains 13 residues. This CDR3 reads CTSSLGRNNEQFF. The CDR3 coding sequence is TGCACCAGCAGCTTGGGACGGAACAATGAGCAGTTCTTC.

The genes are TRBV10-2 and TRBJ2-7; D may be TRBD1 (6 bases). This CDR3 has 14 residues. The V end lost 3 bases, the J end lost 5 bases, and 14 bases lay between the germline ends. CDR1 and CDR2 from the germline V gene are WSHSY and SAAADI. The CDR3 DNA reads TGCGCCAGCAGTGATGGGGGCAGGGCGGACGAGCAGTACTTC. This encodes CASSDGGRADEQYF.

The sample holds a few counts of this clonotype. The genes are TRBV5-1 and TRBJ2-7; tentatively, D is TRBD2 (6 bases). Germline V lookup: CDR1 SGHRS, CDR2 YFSETQ. The CDR3 is made up of 15 amino acids. V lost 5 bases, J lost 0 bases, and 15 bases lay in between. The CDR3 bases are TGCGCCAGCAGGGCCAAGGCGGGAAGCTCCTACGAGCAGTACTTC. Its protein product is CASRAKAGSSYEQYF.

This clonotype was observed a few times. The rearrangement joins TRBV5-1 to TRBJ2-3; D possibly corresponds to TRBD2 (6 bases). This CDR3 comprises 15 residues. Germline CDR1 reads SGHRS; CDR2 reads YFSETQ. V was trimmed by 4 bases and J by 2 bases, leaving 14 bases between them. The CDR3 here is CASSAGLRLTDTQYF. The CDR3, as DNA: TGCGCCAGCAGCGCGGGACTGCGACTCACAGATACGCAGTATTTT.

The chain carries TRBV7-3 and TRBJ2-3; D gene uncertain. This CDR3 has 13 amino acids. Trimming cost V 5 bases and J 3 bases, with 9 bases left between them. CDR1 is SGHTA and CDR2 is FQGTGA in the germline V gene. CDR3 region: CASSIIVTDTQYF. As DNA, the CDR3 is TGTGCCAGCAGCATAATAGTGACAGATACGCAGTATTTT.

This clonotype was detected only a few times. The CDR3 sequence is CAISDPSGSESWNEQFF. The CDR3 DNA follows: TGTGCCATCAGTGACCCTAGCGGGAGCGAATCATGGAATGAGCAGTTCTTC. This rearrangement joins TRBV10-3 to TRBJ2-1; TRBD2 agrees at 10 bases. This CDR3 contains 17 residues. With 3 bases clipped from V and 7 bases from J, the junction kept 12 bases outside the gene matches. From germline, CDR1 is ENHRY and CDR2 SYGVKD.

The rearrangement links TRBV28 to TRBJ1-1, with TRBD1 matching over 8 bases. The length of the CDR3 is 14 residues. The V segment lost 6 bases and the J segment 8 bases; nucleotides outside the gene matches: 11. CDR1 is MDHEN and CDR2 is SYDVKM in the germline V gene. CDR3: CASSQGTGNFEAFF. The CDR3 coding sequence is TGTGCCAGCAGCCAGGGGACAGGAAACTTCGAAGCTTTCTTT. Based on the CDR3 plus reference TRBV28 and TRBJ1-1, the full variable domain is DVKVTQSSRYLVKRTGEKVFLECVQDMDHENMFWYRQDPGLGLRLIYFSYDVKMKEKGDIPEGYSVSREKKERFSLILESASTNQTSMYLCASSQGTGNFEAFFGQGTRLTVV.

The chain combines TRBV7-9 with TRBJ1-2, with D unclear. This CDR3 contains 12 residues. V lost 5 bases to trimming and J lost 5 bases, with 9 bases between them. Germline loops: CDR1 SEHNR, CDR2 FQNEAQ (reference sequence). The CDR3 coding sequence is TGTGCCAGCAGCCCCCCAGATTATGGCTACACCTTC. Translated: CASSPPDYGYTF.

This clonotype has a single count. V and J are TRBV7-9 and TRBJ1-2, with a tentative D call TRBD1 (6 bases). The CDR3 consists of 11 residues. The V gene lost 5 bases and the J gene lost 9 bases, with 10 bases spanning the gap. Germline-derived CDR1 and CDR2 are SEHNR and FQNEAQ (reference sequence). CDR3 DNA sequence: TGTGCCAGCAGCGAGGGGGGGAGCTACACCTTC. Its protein product is CASSEGGSYTF.

In regard to this clonotype: Given a much more abundant clone one base away, this may be a read error. The CDR3 loop reads CASSSTGTTEAFF. DNA for the CDR3: TGTGCCAGCAGCTCCACAGGGACCACTGAAGCTTTCTTT. The chain joins TRBV7-3 to TRBJ1-1; perhaps TRBD1 as D (6 bases). The ends were cut back, 4 bases at V and 4 bases at J, with 10 bases in the middle. Per germline, CDR1 SGHTA and CDR2 FQGTGA. The CDR3 length is 13 residues.

This chain joins TRBV20-1 and TRBJ2-1, with 11 bases identical to TRBD2. CDR1 and CDR2 from the germline V gene are DFQATT and SNEGSKA (reference sequence). V lost 3 bases to trimming and J lost 8 bases; unmatched junction nucleotides: 6. The CDR3 totals 14 residues. CDR3 region: CSASTLAGGHEQFF. CDR3 DNA: TGCAGTGCTAGTACCCTAGCGGGAGGCCATGAGCAGTTCTTC.

The chain employs TRBV12-3 or TRBV12-4 and TRBJ1-1, with D possibly being TRBD1 (5 bases). V was cut by 9 bases and J by 11 bases, with 13 bases left in between. There are 10 residues in the CDR3. The CDR3 coding sequence is TGTGCCAGTAGACAGTACGCGGCTTTCTTT. Its protein product is CASRQYAAFF.

This sequence joins TRBV5-1 and TRBJ2-5, with D perhaps given as TRBD1 or TRBD2 (6 bases each). V dropped 8 bases and J dropped 2 bases, with 16 bases sitting between them. The CDR3 loop spans 14 amino acids. Germline CDR1 SGHRS, CDR2 YFSETQ. The CDR3 DNA sequence: TGCGCCAGTACCCGGGGGCGGCAACAAGAGACCCAGTACTTC. Its translation: CASTRGRQQETQYF.

In its sample, this clonotype was seen once. CDR3 DNA sequence: TGCAGTGCTAGAGAGGGGGGACAGGGATTGGAGACCCAGTACTTC. Its translation is CSAREGGQGLETQYF. The rearrangement uses TRBV20-1 and TRBJ2-5, with 9 bases matching TRBD1. Germline CDR1 and CDR2: DFQATT and SNEGSKA (reference sequence). The CDR3 is 15 residues long. Losses at the gene ends were 0 bases for V and 5 bases for J; bases not matched to a gene: 7.

This clonotype was seen only a few times. V gene TRBV7-2 combines with J gene TRBJ2-1; perhaps D is TRBD1 or TRBD2 (5 bases each). Germline CDR1 is SGHTA and CDR2 is FQGNSA. The CDR3 spans 15 residues. Between the trimmed V and J ends, which lost 2 bases and 5 bases, there was a span of 13 bases. The CDR3 DNA reads TGTGCCAGCAGCTTAATTACCGGGGCGCACAATGAGCAGTTCTTC. Translating it yields CASSLITGAHNEQFF.

This chain connects TRBV4-1 to TRBJ1-1; unclear D gene. In germline, CDR1 is MGHRA, CDR2 YSYEKL. Trimming shortened V by 1 base and J by 0 bases, and 9 bases separated the two germline ends. CDR3 length equals 15 residues. CDR3 region: CASSQVTGMNTEAFF. The CDR3 DNA reads as TGCGCCAGCAGCCAAGTAACGGGGATGAACACTGAAGCTTTCTTT.